The 15 T cell receptor beta chains listed next were all sequenced from one sample in a study of blood T cell repertoires in COVID-19. Sequencing used immunoSEQ multiplex PCR; TCRdb keeps in-frame clones, though not all of them. The table has about 210,000 clones, 80% to 90% seen once; the top ten hold 7.5% to 9%. Sequences were obtained from peripheral blood. The source is a woman aged 45 to 65 with acute or convalescent COVID-19.

The V call is TRBV5-4, the J call TRBJ2-7; possible D gene TRBD2, 5 bases. Germline loops: CDR1 SGHNT, CDR2 YYREEE (reference sequence). V was pared by 7 bases and J by 4 bases, with 18 bases between. The CDR3 extends over 14 amino acids. The CDR3 protein is CASAPRTLSYEQYF. CDR3 coding DNA: TGTGCCAGCGCCCCCCGGACTCTTTCTTACGAGCAGTACTTC.

The rearrangement joins TRBV10-2 to TRBJ2-7; TRBD2 matches at 7 bases. Germline V lookup: CDR1 WSHSY, CDR2 SAAADI. This CDR3 is 13 amino acids long. V lost 8 bases to trimming and J lost 3 bases; unmatched junction nucleotides: 7. The CDR3 spells CASSLAVLYEQYF. CDR3 sequence (DNA): TGCGCCAGCTCCCTAGCGGTCCTCTACGAGCAGTACTTC.

This sequence joins TRBV18 and TRBJ2-7, with 7 positions matching TRBD2. CDR1 KGHSH and CDR2 LQKENI come from the germline V gene. J gave up 2 bases and V 6 bases, and 10 bases lay outside the gene matches. The CDR3 sequence is 15 residues long. The chain's CDR3 is CASSIGGGTAYEQYF. As DNA, the CDR3 is TGTGCCAGCTCTATCGGCGGGGGTACGGCCTACGAGCAGTACTTC.

This clone was observed many times. This chain joins TRBV27 and TRBJ2-1; 7 bases fit TRBD1. The CDR3 is 16 residues long. Germline values: CDR1 MNHEY, CDR2 SMNVEV (reference sequence). The junction had 9 bases not matched to a gene; V was cut back by 5 bases and J by 2 bases. The CDR3 bases are TGTGCCAGCAGTCCCTTTTGGCAGGGGGCCTACAATGAGCAGTTCTTC. Protein sequence: CASSPFWQGAYNEQFF.

The chain combines TRBV12-5 with TRBJ2-1; 9 bases align to TRBD1. CDR1 and CDR2 (germline): LGHNT, FRNRAP. With 7 bases clipped from V and 6 bases from J, the junction kept 13 bases outside the gene matches. CDR3 size: 16 residues. DNA of the CDR3: TGTGCTAGTGTTCCCTCGACCGGGACAGGGTCCAATGAGCAGTTCTTC. Translating it yields CASVPSTGTGSNEQFF.

The V gene is TRBV5-1, the J gene TRBJ2-7, with 9 bases that match TRBD2. This CDR3 is built from 15 residues. Germline V gene sequence: CDR1 SGHRS, CDR2 YFSETQ. Trimming at V came to 4 bases and at J to 5 bases, leaving 10 bases not matched to a gene. Here the CDR3 reads CASSLPGLASDEQYF. CDR3 bases: TGCGCCAGCAGCCTACCTGGACTAGCGTCGGACGAGCAGTACTTC.

This clone was found a few times. The J gene is TRBJ2-7, the V gene TRBV20-1, with TRBD1 identical over 8 bases. Germline V lookup: CDR1 DFQATT, CDR2 SNEGSKA (reference sequence). This CDR3 has 14 residues. With V trimmed by 3 bases and J by 6 bases, 10 bases remained unmatched. CDR3 in DNA: TGCAGTGCTAGTCCGGGACAGGTAGGGCTCGAGCAGTACTTC. It yields the protein CSASPGQVGLEQYF.

This chain uses TRBV29-1 with TRBJ1-1, with no clear D. Germline CDR1 reads SQVTM; CDR2 reads ANQGSEA. The length of the CDR3 is 10 residues. V dropped 7 bases and J dropped 11 bases, with 14 bases sitting between them. This CDR3 is CSGYEVAAFF. The CDR3 region has the DNA TGCAGCGGGTATGAGGTCGCGGCTTTCTTT.

The chain carries TRBV18 and TRBJ2-7; D ambiguous. Trimming removed 3 bases at V and 3 bases at J, with 12 bases between. Germline CDR1 KGHSH, CDR2 LQKENI. The CDR3 contains 14 residues. CDR3 region: CASSPQATLYEQYF. Here the CDR3 DNA reads TGTGCCAGCTCACCGCAGGCAACCCTCTACGAGCAGTACTTC.

The J gene is TRBJ1-2, the V gene TRBV6-1; perhaps TRBD1 as D (5 bases). V was trimmed by 2 bases and J by 4 bases, leaving 17 bases between them. Per the germline V gene, CDR1 is MNHNS and CDR2 is SASEGT. This CDR3 contains 16 residues. The CDR3 sequence: CASSEWARVVPYGYTF. DNA of the CDR3: TGTGCCAGCAGTGAATGGGCCAGGGTGGTGCCCTATGGCTACACCTTC.

This chain links TRBV5-1 with TRBJ1-4; a possible D gene is TRBD1 (6 bases). The germline CDR1 and CDR2 sequences are SGHRS and YFSETQ. The CDR3 has 14 amino acids. The germline V and J ends were trimmed by 0 bases and 8 bases, with 11 bases remaining between them. CDR3 coding DNA: TGCGCCAGCAGCTTGGCAGGGGCCGGAGAAAAACTGTTTTTT. Its translation is CASSLAGAGEKLFF. The entire variable domain, with the rest obtained from reference TRBV5-1 and TRBJ1-4, is as follows: KAGVTQTPRYLIKTRGQQVTLSCSPISGHRSVSWYQQTPGQGLQFLFEYFSETQRNKGNFPGRFSGRQFSNSRSEMNVSTLELGDSALYLCASSLAGAGEKLFFGSGTQLSVL.

The chain recombines TRBV7-6 with TRBJ2-2; 10 nucleotides agree with TRBD1. There are 17 residues in the CDR3. Germline loops: CDR1 SGHVS, CDR2 FNYEAQ. V lost 5 bases, J lost 1 base, and 7 bases stayed unmatched. CDR3 sequence (DNA): TGTGCCAGCAGCCGGGATAGGACAGGGGGGAACACCGGGGAGCTGTTTTTT. The encoded protein is CASSRDRTGGNTGELFF. Full variable domain (remainder filled in from reference TRBV7-6 and TRBJ2-2): GAGVSQSPRYKVTKRGQDVALRCDPISGHVSLYWYRQALGQGPEFLTYFNYEAQQDKSGLPNDRFSAERPEGSISTLTIQRTEQRDSAMYRCASSRDRTGGNTGELFFGEGSRLTVL.

This chain connects TRBV5-1 to TRBJ1-4; D is unclear. Per germline, CDR1 SGHRS and CDR2 YFSETQ. V was cut by 4 bases and J by 7 bases, with 26 bases left in between. This CDR3 contains 18 residues. The CDR3 sequence: CASSGRDKALKGSEKLFF. The CDR3 DNA reads TGCGCCAGCAGCGGACGGGATAAAGCCTTAAAGGGATCTGAAAAACTGTTTTTT. The full variable domain, completed using reference TRBV5-1 and TRBJ1-4, is KAGVTQTPRYLIKTRGQQVTLSCSPISGHRSVSWYQQTPGQGLQFLFEYFSETQRNKGNFPGRFSGRQFSNSRSEMNVSTLELGDSALYLCASSGRDKALKGSEKLFFGSGTQLSVL.

The CDR3 is CASSPRQGTTEAFF. The DNA for the CDR3 is TGTGCCAGCAGTCCTCGACAGGGGACCACTGAAGCTTTCTTT. V usage is TRBV6-5 and J usage is TRBJ1-1, with 8 bases identical to TRBD1. The CDR3 loop spans 14 amino acids. With V trimmed by 5 bases and J by 4 bases, 6 bases remained unmatched. CDR1 and CDR2 (germline): MNHEY, SVGAGI.

This clone has a single count. V is TRBV28 and J is TRBJ2-7, with D perhaps matching TRBD2 (6 bases). V lost 10 bases to trimming and J lost 4 bases, with 14 bases between them. The CDR3 contains 12 residues. Germline CDR1 and CDR2: MDHEN and SYDVKM. The CDR3 protein is CATTAGVYEQYF. DNA of the CDR3: TGTGCCACCACAGCGGGCGTGTACGAGCAGTACTTC.